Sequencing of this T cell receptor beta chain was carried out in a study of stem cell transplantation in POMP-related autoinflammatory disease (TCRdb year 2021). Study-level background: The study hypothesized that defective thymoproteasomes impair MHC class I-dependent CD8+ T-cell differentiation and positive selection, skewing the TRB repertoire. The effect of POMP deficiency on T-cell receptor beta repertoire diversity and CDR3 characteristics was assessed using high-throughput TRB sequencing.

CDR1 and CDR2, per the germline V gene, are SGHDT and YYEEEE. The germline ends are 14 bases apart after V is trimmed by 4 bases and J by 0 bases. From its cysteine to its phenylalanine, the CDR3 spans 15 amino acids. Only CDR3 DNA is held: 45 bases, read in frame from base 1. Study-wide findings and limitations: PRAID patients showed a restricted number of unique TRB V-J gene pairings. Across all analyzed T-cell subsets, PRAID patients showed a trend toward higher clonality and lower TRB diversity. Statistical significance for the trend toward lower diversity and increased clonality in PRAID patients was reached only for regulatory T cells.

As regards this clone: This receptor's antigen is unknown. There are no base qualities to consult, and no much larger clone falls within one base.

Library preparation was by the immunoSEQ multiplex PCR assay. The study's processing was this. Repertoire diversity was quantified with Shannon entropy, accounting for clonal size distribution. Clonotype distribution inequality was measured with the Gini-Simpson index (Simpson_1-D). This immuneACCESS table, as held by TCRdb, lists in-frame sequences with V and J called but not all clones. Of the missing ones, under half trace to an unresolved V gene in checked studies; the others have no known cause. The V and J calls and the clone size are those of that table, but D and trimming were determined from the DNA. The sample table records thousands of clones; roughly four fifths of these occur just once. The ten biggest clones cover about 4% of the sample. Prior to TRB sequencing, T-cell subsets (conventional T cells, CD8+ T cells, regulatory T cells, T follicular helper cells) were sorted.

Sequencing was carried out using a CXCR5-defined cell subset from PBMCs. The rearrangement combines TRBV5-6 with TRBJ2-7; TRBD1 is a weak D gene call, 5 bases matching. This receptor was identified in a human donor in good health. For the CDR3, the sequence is CASSRTDTSSYEQYF. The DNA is TGTGCCAGCAGCCGGACGGACACCAGCTCCTACGAGCAGTACTTC.